The rows below give T cell receptor beta chains drawn from one sample of a study of blood T cell repertoires in COVID-19. The assay was immunoSEQ multiplex PCR, and TCRdb's table has in-frame clones only and misses some. The sample lists about 150,000 clones, roughly 80% occurring once. Sequenced sample: peripheral blood. These TCRs come from an older woman with acute or convalescent COVID-19. Each CDR3 is given with its conserved first and last residue. Each record gives: V gene, D gene, J gene, clone size, CDR3 DNA, CDR3 protein. A D gene is named only where the DNA matches it firmly. A row's size may be missing; if present it is once, few, many or a size class.

v_call: TRBV7-8
d_call: -
j_call: TRBJ2-1
clone_size: -
cdr3_nt: TGTGCCAGCAGCTTAGATCGGCAGGACAATGAGCAGTTCTTC
cdr3_aa: CASSLDRQDNEQFF

v_call: TRBV5-1
d_call: -
j_call: TRBJ1-5
clone_size: -
cdr3_nt: TGCGCCAGCAGCTTGGATGGCAGACAACAGCCCCAGCATTTT
cdr3_aa: CASSLDGRQQPQHF

v_call: TRBV7-9
d_call: TRBD1
j_call: TRBJ1-2
clone_size: -
cdr3_nt: TGTGCCAGCAGCCAAGACAGGGTAACTAACTATGGCTACACCTTC
cdr3_aa: CASSQDRVTNYGYTF

v_call: TRBV6-6
d_call: -
j_call: TRBJ2-1
clone_size: -
cdr3_nt: TGTGCCAGCAGTTACATCCAGGGGGGTATCTTCTTC
cdr3_aa: CASSYIQGGIFF

v_call: TRBV6-5
d_call: -
j_call: TRBJ2-2
clone_size: -
cdr3_nt: TGTGCCAGCCTACGGACGGGGACCGGGGAGCTGTTTTTT
cdr3_aa: CASLRTGTGELFF

v_call: TRBV29-1
d_call: -
j_call: TRBJ1-5
clone_size: -
cdr3_nt: TGCAGCGTTGTCCCCACCGGGGGGAGGCCCCAGCATTTT
cdr3_aa: CSVVPTGGRPQHF

v_call: TRBV7-9
d_call: -
j_call: TRBJ1-1
clone_size: -
cdr3_nt: TGTGCCAGCAGCTCTAATGGAGGGAACACTGAAGCTTTCTTT
cdr3_aa: CASSSNGGNTEAFF

v_call: TRBV7-6
d_call: TRBD1
j_call: TRBJ1-6
clone_size: -
cdr3_nt: TGTGCCAGCAGCTCCGGACAGGGTAATTCACCCCTCCACTTT
cdr3_aa: CASSSGQGNSPLHF

v_call: TRBV6-1
d_call: TRBD1
j_call: TRBJ1-4
clone_size: -
cdr3_nt: TGTGCCAGCAGTGAAGCCCTGACAGGGGGAACTAATGAAAAACTGTTTTTT
cdr3_aa: CASSEALTGGTNEKLFF

v_call: TRBV5-1
d_call: TRBD1
j_call: TRBJ2-3
clone_size: -
cdr3_nt: TGCGCCAGCAGCTTGGGGGCGACAGGGGCCACAGATACGCAGTATTTT
cdr3_aa: CASSLGATGATDTQYF

v_call: TRBV11-2
d_call: -
j_call: TRBJ1-2
clone_size: -
cdr3_nt: TGTGCCAGCAGCTCCGACATGAGCTATGGCTACACCTTC
cdr3_aa: CASSSDMSYGYTF

v_call: TRBV2
d_call: -
j_call: TRBJ1-2
clone_size: once
cdr3_nt: TGTGCCAGCAGCGGTCCCGTGGTAGCCGGATACACCTTC
cdr3_aa: CASSGPVVAGYTF

v_call: TRBV3-1/TRBV3-2
d_call: -
j_call: TRBJ1-2
clone_size: -
cdr3_nt: TGTGCCAGCAGCCCCCAAGCGCGGGGAAACTATGGCTACACCTTC
cdr3_aa: CASSPQARGNYGYTF

v_call: TRBV5-5
d_call: TRBD2
j_call: TRBJ2-5
clone_size: -
cdr3_nt: TGTGCCAGCAGCTTGTTTGGGCTAGCGGGGGAGACCCAGTACTTC
cdr3_aa: CASSLFGLAGETQYF

v_call: TRBV10-2
d_call: -
j_call: TRBJ1-2
clone_size: few
cdr3_nt: TGCGCCAGCAGTGCTTCGGAAGGGGTTGGCTACACCTTC
cdr3_aa: CASSASEGVGYTF

v_call: TRBV6-5
d_call: TRBD1
j_call: TRBJ1-2
clone_size: few
cdr3_nt: TGTGCCAGCAGTTACGACGGGACAGGTTATGGCTACACCTTC
cdr3_aa: CASSYDGTGYGYTF

v_call: TRBV24-1
d_call: -
j_call: TRBJ1-2
clone_size: -
cdr3_nt: TGTGCCACCAGTGATTTAGGGCGGGGTGGCTACACCTTC
cdr3_aa: CATSDLGRGGYTF

v_call: TRBV10-3
d_call: TRBD2
j_call: TRBJ2-1
clone_size: -
cdr3_nt: TGTGCCATCAGTGGCACCGGGACTAGCCAGGTCTTC
cdr3_aa: CAISGTGTSQVF

v_call: TRBV12-3/TRBV12-4
d_call: TRBD1
j_call: TRBJ2-7
clone_size: -
cdr3_nt: TGTGCCAGCAGGCGGACAGGGGGCGAGCAGTACTTC
cdr3_aa: CASRRTGGEQYF

v_call: TRBV6-1
d_call: -
j_call: TRBJ1-1
clone_size: -
cdr3_nt: TGTGCCAGCAGTGAACCCTCCCCGCTTACAGGGTTGAACACTGAAGCTTTCTTT
cdr3_aa: CASSEPSPLTGLNTEAFF

v_call: TRBV6-5
d_call: -
j_call: TRBJ1-3
clone_size: -
cdr3_nt: TGTGCCAGCAGACCCCGGGGAGGATCTGGAAACACCATATATTTT
cdr3_aa: CASRPRGGSGNTIYF

v_call: TRBV5-1
d_call: -
j_call: TRBJ1-3
clone_size: few
cdr3_nt: TGCGCCAGCAGGGACCTAGCTTCTGGAAACACCATATATTTT
cdr3_aa: CASRDLASGNTIYF

v_call: TRBV10-3
d_call: TRBD1
j_call: TRBJ1-2
clone_size: -
cdr3_nt: TGTGCCATCAGTGAGTCCCGGGACAGGGGGACCGGCTACACCTTC
cdr3_aa: CAISESRDRGTGYTF

v_call: TRBV11-2
d_call: TRBD1
j_call: TRBJ2-7
clone_size: -
cdr3_nt: TGTGCCAGCAGCTTAGGCAGACAGGGTGACGAGCAGTACTTC
cdr3_aa: CASSLGRQGDEQYF

v_call: TRBV25-1
d_call: TRBD1
j_call: TRBJ1-6
clone_size: -
cdr3_nt: TGTGCCAGCAGTGATCTCGGTTCGGCAGGGGGTTCACCCCTCCACTTT
cdr3_aa: CASSDLGSAGGSPLHF

v_call: TRBV6-6
d_call: -
j_call: TRBJ1-5
clone_size: -
cdr3_nt: TGTGCCAGCAGCCCCGACGCCAGCGGAAGCAATCAGCCCCAGCATTTT
cdr3_aa: CASSPDASGSNQPQHF

v_call: TRBV3-1/TRBV3-2
d_call: TRBD1
j_call: TRBJ1-4
clone_size: -
cdr3_nt: TGTGCCAGCAGCTTGAGACAGGGTGAAAAACTGTTTTTT
cdr3_aa: CASSLRQGEKLFF

v_call: TRBV10-3
d_call: TRBD1
j_call: TRBJ1-1
clone_size: -
cdr3_nt: TGTGCCATCAGTGAACGGGACAGGGGAAGTTCTGAAGCTTTCTTT
cdr3_aa: CAISERDRGSSEAFF

v_call: TRBV9
d_call: TRBD2
j_call: TRBJ2-1
clone_size: -
cdr3_nt: TGTGCCAGCAGTGTGGCGAGCGGGGGGCTCAATGAGCAGTTCTTC
cdr3_aa: CASSVASGGLNEQFF

v_call: TRBV19
d_call: -
j_call: TRBJ2-1
clone_size: -
cdr3_nt: TGTGCCAGTAGCCCGGGACTCCCAGCGAGTGAGCAGTTCTTC
cdr3_aa: CASSPGLPASEQFF

v_call: TRBV11-2
d_call: TRBD1
j_call: TRBJ1-1
clone_size: -
cdr3_nt: TGTGCCAGCAGCCCAGGACAGGGCTCAGACACTGAAGCTTTCTTT
cdr3_aa: CASSPGQGSDTEAFF

v_call: TRBV18
d_call: -
j_call: TRBJ1-6
clone_size: few
cdr3_nt: TGTGCCAGCTCACCAACAGGGAACCTCTATAATTCACCCCTCCACTTT
cdr3_aa: CASSPTGNLYNSPLHF

v_call: TRBV7-2
d_call: TRBD1
j_call: TRBJ1-2
clone_size: -
cdr3_nt: TGTGCCAGCCGGGACAGGGGTAACTATGGCTACACCTTC
cdr3_aa: CASRDRGNYGYTF